The 13 T cell receptor beta chains given below trace back to one sample, sequenced in a study of T-cell memory formation after mild COVID-19. TCRdb re-derived calls from the 5' RACE reads in MiXCR, one entry per CDR3 protein. The sample holds about 440,000 distinct CDR3 sequences; 20% are singletons and the top ten take around 8.4%. Material: PBMCs or a T cell subset sorted from them (not recorded which). Source of these receptors: an adult woman who had mild COVID-19 (a few samples of this study predate the infection). Cell type and time point are not known.

The V call is TRBV7-6, the J call TRBJ2-1; the D gene is possibly TRBD2 (6 bases). Trimming took off 4 bases at V and 1 base at J, with 17 bases between the two ends. The CDR3 totals 17 residues. The V gene's germline CDR1 is SGHVS and CDR2 FNYEAQ. CDR3: CASSSNSGGWSYNEQFF. CDR3 DNA sequence: TGTGCCAGCAGCTCCAATAGCGGAGGGTGGTCCTACAATGAGCAGTTCTTC. Using reference TRBV7-6 and TRBJ2-1 for the parts outside the CDR3, the full variable domain is GAGVSQSPRYKVTKRGQDVALRCDPISGHVSLYWYRQALGQGPEFLTYFNYEAQQDKSGLPNDRFSAERPEGSISTLTIQRTEQRDSAMYRCASSSNSGGWSYNEQFFGPGTRLTVL.

This chain links TRBV20-1 with TRBJ2-6, with 9 bases that match TRBD1. Germline loops: CDR1 DFQATT, CDR2 SNEGSKA (reference sequence). CDR3 length: 17 amino acids. With V trimmed by 1 base and J by 2 bases, 6 bases remained unmatched. CDR3: CSARARDRAPGANVLTF. CDR3 nucleotide sequence: TGCAGTGCTAGAGCGAGGGACAGGGCACCTGGGGCCAACGTCCTGACTTTC.

This clonotype showed up just a few times. This chain joins TRBV5-1 and TRBJ2-1, with TRBD1 matching over 7 bases. CDR3 size: 16 residues. The trim removed 2 bases at V and 0 bases at J, leaving 5 bases unmatched. Germline lookup yields CDR1 SGHRS and CDR2 YFSETQ. CDR3 amino acids: CASSLQQGVSYNEQFF. The CDR3 coding sequence is TGCGCCAGCAGCTTACAGCAGGGGGTCTCCTACAATGAGCAGTTCTTC.

This chain uses TRBV7-2 with TRBJ1-1, with D tentatively TRBD1 (5 bases). Trimming took off 0 bases at V and 0 bases at J, with 17 bases between the two ends. CDR3 size: 18 residues. CDR1 is SGHTA, CDR2 FQGNSA, per germline. For the CDR3, the DNA is TGTGCCAGCAGCTTAGCGGGGCCCGACTTTCTTATGAACACTGAAGCTTTCTTT. Amino acid sequence: CASSLAGPDFLMNTEAFF.

This clonotype was detected a few times. The genes are TRBV12-3 or TRBV12-4 and TRBJ2-3; D may be TRBD1 (6 bases). Deletions cut 6 bases from V and 4 bases from J, with 14 bases between. The CDR3 sequence is 14 residues long. The CDR3 region is CASRLQGRADTQYF. In nucleotides, the CDR3 is TGTGCCAGCAGGTTACAGGGTAGGGCAGATACGCAGTATTTT.

The gene calls are TRBV9 and TRBJ1-4; D gene uncertain. Germline V gene lookup returns CDR1 SGDLS and CDR2 YYNGEE. There are 16 residues in the CDR3. V dropped 0 bases and J dropped 0 bases, with 9 bases sitting between them. CDR3 DNA: TGTGCCAGCAGCGTAGGGCTCCACGCAACTAATGAAAAACTGTTTTTT. Its translation is CASSVGLHATNEKLFF.

The chain recombines TRBV12-3 or TRBV12-4 with TRBJ2-2; no reliable D call. V was pared by 5 bases and J by 6 bases, with 7 bases between. The CDR3 length is 12 residues. CDR3 sequence (DNA): TGTGCCAGCAGTCGAAGATCCGGGGAGCTGTTTTTT. Its translation: CASSRRSGELFF.

V is TRBV7-8 and J is TRBJ2-7, with TRBD1 as a possible D gene (6 bases). The length of the CDR3 is 17 residues. Germline V lookup: CDR1 SGHVS, CDR2 FQNEAQ. With 5 bases removed from V and 0 bases from J, the gap between germline ends came to 20 bases. The DNA of the CDR3 is TGTGCCAGCAGCGATGTAGGGGGACGCTACCTCTCCTACGAGCAGTACTTC. Translating gives CASSDVGGRYLSYEQYF.

The sample holds a few counts of this clonotype. One end of the junction fails to match germline, which may point to a read error. The rearrangement joins TRBV7-7 to TRBJ2-1; possible D gene TRBD2, 6 bases. Germline V gene data show CDR1 as SSHAT and CDR2 as FNYEAQ (reference sequence). The CDR3 is 15 amino acids. The CDR3, as DNA: TGTGCTAGCAGCTTAGGGACGGGGGTTGACAATGAGCAGTTCTTC. Residues: CASSLGTGVDNEQFF. Using reference TRBV7-7 and TRBJ2-1 for the parts outside the CDR3, the full variable domain is GAGVSQSPRYKVTKRGQDVTLRCDPISSHATLYWYQQALGQGPEFLTYFNYEAQPDKSGLPSDRFSAERPEGSISTLTIQRTEQRDSAMYRCASSLGTGVDNEQFFGPGTRLTVL.

V usage is TRBV24-1 and J usage is TRBJ2-5; no reliable D call. The CDR3 runs 13 residues. Germline V gene sequence: CDR1 KGHDR, CDR2 SFDVKD. Between the trimmed V and J ends, which lost 9 bases and 5 bases, there was a span of 15 bases. The CDR3 DNA sequence: TGTGCCACCTATAAGCCACCCCGGGAGACCCAGTACTTC. Translating gives CATYKPPRETQYF.

This clonotype was picked up a small number of times. The V and J genes are TRBV5-6 and TRBJ2-1; 10 bases match TRBD2. Germline V gene data show CDR1 as SGHDT and CDR2 as YYEEEE. V shed 0 bases, J shed 5 bases, and the junction held 8 bases outside the gene matches. The CDR3 loop spans 17 amino acids. Here the CDR3 reads CASSLASGRAYNNEQFF. The CDR3 nucleotides are TGTGCCAGCAGCTTGGCCAGCGGGAGGGCCTATAACAATGAGCAGTTCTTC.

This clonotype was picked up a small number of times. The chain has TRBV20-1 and TRBJ2-1; 8 bases line up with TRBD1. The V gene end was trimmed by 0 bases and the J gene end by 8 bases; junction bases not matched to a gene: 12. CDR3 length: 16 residues. CDR1 DFQATT and CDR2 SNEGSKA come from the germline V gene (reference sequence). CDR3 coding DNA: TGCAGTGCTAGAGATCTTCGGACAGGGAATTTCGATGAGCAGTTCTTC. This gives the protein CSARDLRTGNFDEQFF.

This chain connects TRBV15 to TRBJ2-2; TRBD2 is a possible D gene (5 bases). The V gene lost 3 bases and the J gene lost 6 bases, with 8 bases spanning the gap. Germline V gene data show CDR1 as LNHNV and CDR2 as YYDKDF (reference sequence). The CDR3 consists of 13 residues. CDR3 DNA sequence: TGTGCCACCAGCAGCGGTAGCGCCGGGGAGCTGTTTTTT. It encodes CATSSGSAGELFF.